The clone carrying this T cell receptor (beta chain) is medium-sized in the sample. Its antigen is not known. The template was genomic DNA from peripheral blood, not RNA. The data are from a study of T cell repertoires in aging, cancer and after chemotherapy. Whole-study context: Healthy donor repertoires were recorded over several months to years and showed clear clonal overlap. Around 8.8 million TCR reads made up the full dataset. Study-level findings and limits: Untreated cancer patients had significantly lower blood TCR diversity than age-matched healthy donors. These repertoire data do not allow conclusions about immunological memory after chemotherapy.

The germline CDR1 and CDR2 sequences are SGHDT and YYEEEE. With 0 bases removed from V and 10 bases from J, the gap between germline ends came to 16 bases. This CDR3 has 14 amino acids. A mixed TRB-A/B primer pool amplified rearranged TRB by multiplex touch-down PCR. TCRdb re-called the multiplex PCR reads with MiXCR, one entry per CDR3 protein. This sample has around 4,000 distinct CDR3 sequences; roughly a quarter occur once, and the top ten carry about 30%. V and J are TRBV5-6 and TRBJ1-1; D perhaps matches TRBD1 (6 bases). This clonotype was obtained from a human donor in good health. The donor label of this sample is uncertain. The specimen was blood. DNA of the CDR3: TGTGCCAGCAGCTTGGTTGGACTAGAGACAGGAGCTTTCTTT. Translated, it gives CASSLVGLETGAFF.